This T cell receptor beta chain derives from a study of identical twins. Each CDR3 protein is one row after TCRdb ran MiXCR on the 5' RACE reads. Among roughly 750,000 distinct CDR3 sequences listed, 21% were seen once. These data were also filed under a second study, of T cells expressing NK-cell markers. That paper states: The contribution of dominant NKG2C+ clonotypes to CD8+ T cells in about 6 donors was about 1.0-8%.

The source material was PBMCs. The receptor was derived from a young woman in good health.

CDR3 protein: CASSLRQGNTDTQYF. CDR3 DNA sequence: TGCGCCAGCAGCTTAAGACAGGGCAACACAGATACGCAGTATTTT. The chain uses TRBV5-1 and TRBJ2-3; 7 nucleotides agree with TRBD1. The CDR3 extends over 15 amino acids. V lost 2 bases to trimming and J lost 2 bases; unmatched junction nucleotides: 5. Germline V gene sequence: CDR1 SGHRS, CDR2 YFSETQ.